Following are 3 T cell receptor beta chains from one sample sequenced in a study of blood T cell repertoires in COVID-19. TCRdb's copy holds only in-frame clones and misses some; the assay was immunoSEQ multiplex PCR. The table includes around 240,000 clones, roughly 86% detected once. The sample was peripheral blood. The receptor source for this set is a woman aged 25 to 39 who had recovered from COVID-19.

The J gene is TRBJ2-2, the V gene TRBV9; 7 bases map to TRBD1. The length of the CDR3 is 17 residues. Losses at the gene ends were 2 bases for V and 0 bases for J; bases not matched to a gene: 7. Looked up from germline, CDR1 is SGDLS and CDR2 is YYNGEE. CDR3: CASSVHSGQTNTGELFF. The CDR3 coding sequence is TGTGCCAGCAGCGTCCACTCGGGACAGACGAACACCGGGGAGCTGTTTTTT.

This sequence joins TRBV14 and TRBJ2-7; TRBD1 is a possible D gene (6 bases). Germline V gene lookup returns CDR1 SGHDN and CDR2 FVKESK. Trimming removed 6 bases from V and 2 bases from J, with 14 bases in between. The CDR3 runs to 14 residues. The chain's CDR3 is CASRFGQLTYEQYF. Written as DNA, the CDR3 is TGTGCCAGCAGGTTCGGACAGTTGACCTACGAGCAGTACTTC.

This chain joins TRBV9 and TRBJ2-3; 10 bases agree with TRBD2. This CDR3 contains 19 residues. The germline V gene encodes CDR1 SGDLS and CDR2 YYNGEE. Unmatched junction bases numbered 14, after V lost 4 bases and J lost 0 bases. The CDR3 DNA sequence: TGTGCCAGCAGCCCCCGGACTAGCGGCCTTGGTAGAAGCACAGATACGCAGTATTTT. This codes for CASSPRTSGLGRSTDTQYF.